This T cell receptor (beta chain) is drawn from a study of shared clonotypes between healthy human individuals. Sequenced by immunoSEQ multiplex PCR; TCRdb stores in-frame clones only, minus some. The table shows millions of clones, with around 94% occurring only once. This clone has just a few counts. Its specificity is not known. Germline values: CDR1 ENHRY, CDR2 SYGVKD. The CDR3 runs to 16 residues. The V segment lost 0 bases and the J segment 0 bases; nucleotides outside the gene matches: 4. General study points: Sequencing depth was expected to affect clonotype sharing among donors.

The chain couples TRBV10-3 to TRBJ2-5; TRBD1 matches at 7 bases. This TCR derives from a young man in good health. The sequencing input was naive CD4+ T cells sorted from blood. Indicated subset: CD45RA+ positively selected. In DNA, the CDR3 is TGTGCCATCAGTGAGTCGTTCGGGACAGACCAAGAGACCCAGTACTTC. This codes for CAISESFGTDQETQYF.